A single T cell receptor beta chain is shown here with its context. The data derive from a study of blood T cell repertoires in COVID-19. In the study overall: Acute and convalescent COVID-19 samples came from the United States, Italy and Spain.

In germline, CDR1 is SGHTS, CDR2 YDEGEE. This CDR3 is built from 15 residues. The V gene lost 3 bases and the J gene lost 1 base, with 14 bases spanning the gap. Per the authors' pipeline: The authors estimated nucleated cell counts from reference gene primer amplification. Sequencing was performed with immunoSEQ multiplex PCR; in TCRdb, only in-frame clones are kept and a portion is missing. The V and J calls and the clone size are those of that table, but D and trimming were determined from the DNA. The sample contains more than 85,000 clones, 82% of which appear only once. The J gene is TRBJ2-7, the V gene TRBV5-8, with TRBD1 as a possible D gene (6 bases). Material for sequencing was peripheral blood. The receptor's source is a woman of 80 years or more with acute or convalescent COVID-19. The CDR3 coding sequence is TGTGCCAGCAGCTCCACAGGGATAAGGTCCTACGAGCAGTACGTC. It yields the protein CASSSTGIRSYEQYV.